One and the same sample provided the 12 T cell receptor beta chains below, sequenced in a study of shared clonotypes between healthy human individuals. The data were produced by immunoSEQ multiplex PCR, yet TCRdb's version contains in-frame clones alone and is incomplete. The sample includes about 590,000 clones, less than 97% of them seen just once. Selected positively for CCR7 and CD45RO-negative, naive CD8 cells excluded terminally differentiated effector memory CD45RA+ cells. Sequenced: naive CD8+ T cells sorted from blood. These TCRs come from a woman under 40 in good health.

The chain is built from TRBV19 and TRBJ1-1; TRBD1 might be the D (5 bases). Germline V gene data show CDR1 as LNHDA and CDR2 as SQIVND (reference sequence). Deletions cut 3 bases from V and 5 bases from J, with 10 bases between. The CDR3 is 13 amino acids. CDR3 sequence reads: CASSIGGTTEAFF. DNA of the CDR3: TGTGCCAGTAGTATCGGGGGAACGACTGAAGCTTTCTTT.

This CDR3 reads CATSSLSLANTGELFF. In nucleotides, the CDR3 is TGTGCCACCAGCAGTTTGTCACTGGCGAACACCGGGGAGCTGTTTTTT. This rearrangement joins TRBV15 to TRBJ2-2, with unresolved D. Deletions cut 3 bases from V and 0 bases from J, with 11 bases between. The CDR3 extends over 16 amino acids. CDR1 LNHNV and CDR2 YYDKDF come from the germline V gene (reference sequence).

CDR3 residues: CASSPTSGRLGGYEQYF. The CDR3 nucleotides are TGTGCCAGCAGCCCGACTAGCGGGAGATTGGGTGGGTACGAGCAGTACTTC. The chain has TRBV28 and TRBJ2-7; 12 positions match TRBD2. V was pared by 6 bases and J by 4 bases, with 13 bases of the junction left unmatched. CDR1 is MDHEN and CDR2 is SYDVKM in the germline V gene. This CDR3 has 17 residues.

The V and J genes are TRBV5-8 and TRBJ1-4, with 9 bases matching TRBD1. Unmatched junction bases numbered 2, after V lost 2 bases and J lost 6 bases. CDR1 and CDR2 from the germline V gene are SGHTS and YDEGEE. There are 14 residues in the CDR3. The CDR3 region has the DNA TGTGCCAGCAGCTTCGGGACAGGGCATGAAAAACTGTTTTTT. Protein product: CASSFGTGHEKLFF.

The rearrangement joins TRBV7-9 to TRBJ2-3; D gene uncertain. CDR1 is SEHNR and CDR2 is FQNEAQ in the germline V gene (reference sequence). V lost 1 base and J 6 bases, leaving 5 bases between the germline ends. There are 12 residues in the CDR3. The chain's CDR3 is CASSLGWDTQYF. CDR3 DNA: TGTGCCAGCAGCTTAGGTTGGGATACGCAGTATTTT.

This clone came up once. The CDR3 sequence: CATSRDSPRFF. CDR3 nucleotides: TGTGCCACCAGCAGAGATTCTCCCCGGTTCTTC. The chain is built from TRBV15 and TRBJ2-1; no clear D gene. Germline assignment: CDR1 LNHNV and CDR2 YYDKDF (reference sequence). The germline V and J ends were trimmed by 0 bases and 15 bases, with 9 bases remaining between them. The CDR3 consists of 11 residues.

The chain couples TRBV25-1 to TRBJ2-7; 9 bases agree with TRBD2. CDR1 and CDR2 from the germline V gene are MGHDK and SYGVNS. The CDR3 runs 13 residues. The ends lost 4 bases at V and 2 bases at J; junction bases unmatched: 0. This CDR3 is CASSGLAAYEQYF. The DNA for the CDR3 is TGTGCCAGCAGTGGACTAGCGGCCTACGAGCAGTACTTC.

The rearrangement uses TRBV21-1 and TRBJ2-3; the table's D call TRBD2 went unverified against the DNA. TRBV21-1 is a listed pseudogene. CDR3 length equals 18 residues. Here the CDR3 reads CASSKGLAGVSSTDTQYF. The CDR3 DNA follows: TGTGCCAGCAGCAAAGGTCTAGCGGGAGTCAGTTCCACAGATACGCAGTATTTT.

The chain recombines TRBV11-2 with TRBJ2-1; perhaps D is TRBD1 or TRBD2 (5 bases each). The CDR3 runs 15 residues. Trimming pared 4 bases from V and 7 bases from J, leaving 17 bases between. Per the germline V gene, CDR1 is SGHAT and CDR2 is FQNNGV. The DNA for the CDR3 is TGTGCCAGCAGCTGGTACCGGGACCCCCGTAATGAGCAGTTCTTC. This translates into CASSWYRDPRNEQFF.

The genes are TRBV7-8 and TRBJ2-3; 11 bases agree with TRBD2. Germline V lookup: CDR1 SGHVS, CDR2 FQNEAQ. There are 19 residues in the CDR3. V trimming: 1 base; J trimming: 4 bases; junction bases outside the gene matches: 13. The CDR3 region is CASSLVRVQTSGKADTQYF. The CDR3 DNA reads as TGTGCCAGCAGCTTAGTAAGGGTACAGACTAGCGGGAAGGCAGATACGCAGTATTTT. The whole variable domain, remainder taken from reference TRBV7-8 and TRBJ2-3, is GAGVSQSPRYKVAKRGQDVALRCDPISGHVSLFWYQQALGQGPEFLTYFQNEAQLDKSGLPSDRFFAERPEGSVSTLKIQRTQQEDSAVYLCASSLVRVQTSGKADTQYFGPGTRLTVL.

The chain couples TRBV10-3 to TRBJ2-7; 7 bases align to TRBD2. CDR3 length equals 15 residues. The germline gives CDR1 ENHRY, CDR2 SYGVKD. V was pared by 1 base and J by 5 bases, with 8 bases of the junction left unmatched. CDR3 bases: TGTGCCATCAGTGAGTTTGGAGCGGCGGGGGACGAGCAGTACTTC. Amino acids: CAISEFGAAGDEQYF.

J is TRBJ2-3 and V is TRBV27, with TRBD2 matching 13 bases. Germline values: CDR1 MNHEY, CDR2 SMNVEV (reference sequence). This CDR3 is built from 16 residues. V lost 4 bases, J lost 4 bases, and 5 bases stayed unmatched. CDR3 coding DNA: TGTGCCAGCAGTTCGGGACTAGCGGGACCTCCAGATACGCAGTATTTT. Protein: CASSSGLAGPPDTQYF.